Reported below is one TCR beta chain. As yet, its antigen is unknown. This specimen belongs to a study of CD8 T cells in Susac syndrome. The CDR3 covers 15 residues. V lost 1 base and J lost 1, with 11 bases in between. Germline CDR1 MGHRA, CDR2 YSYEKL. Study observations and caveats: The study's TCR sequencing and HLA analysis drew on a certain number of individuals. That number was acknowledged as relatively small.

RNA in amounts of roughly 0.45 to 1 ug was reverse transcribed with random hexamers. Across 54 Vbeta and 13 Jbeta, TCR beta CDR3 was amplified with immunoSEQ multiplex PCR. Using its own MiXCR run on the immunoSEQ multiplex PCR reads, TCRdb lists one record per CDR3 protein. This table has some 63,000 distinct CDR3 sequences, roughly 94% appearing once. TCR beta sequences were obtained from blood CD8+ and CD4+ T cells. TEMRA cells were FACS-enriched, and CD8+ and CD4+ T cells were isolated negatively. The source is a human donor with multiple sclerosis. The chain recombines TRBV4-1 with TRBJ2-7, with D unclear. Sequencing was done on a sample of CD8+ T cells from PBMCs. CDR3 sequence: CASSQGVAASYEQYF. The CDR3 DNA sequence: TGCGCCAGCAGCCAAGGGGTGGCGGCATCCTACGAGCAGTACTTC.